The 5 T cell receptor beta chains below all came from one sample that was sequenced in a study of beta chain features in type 1 diabetes. General observations from the study: Moderate but significant shortening of TCRB CDR3s was recorded in all four CD4+ subsets from Type 1 diabetes patients.

cDNA synthesis used the whole RNA isolate, giving expressed TCRB sequences. Sequencing was performed with immunoSEQ multiplex PCR; in TCRdb, only in-frame clones are kept and a portion is missing. Among approximately 150,000 clones listed, roughly 60% were seen once. Their specific antigens are unknown. Sequenced: naive CD4+ T cells from blood. The origin of the receptors is a man aged 25-45 years with type 1 diabetes.

V is TRBV7-9 and J is TRBJ2-7, with 7 positions matching TRBD2. Unmatched junction bases numbered 9, after V lost 1 base and J lost 6 bases. The CDR3 consists of 15 residues. Germline-derived CDR1 and CDR2 are SEHNR and FQNEAQ (reference sequence). The CDR3 is CASSLVAGSGSEQYF. The CDR3, as DNA: TGTGCCAGCAGCTTAGTTGCGGGTAGCGGGTCCGAGCAGTACTTC.

The chain links TRBV7-9 to TRBJ1-4; weak D call: TRBD1 (5 bases). The length of the CDR3 is 15 residues. Germline CDR1 SEHNR, CDR2 FQNEAQ (reference sequence). The V gene lost 1 base and the J gene lost 1 base, with 7 bases spanning the gap. As DNA, the CDR3 is TGTGCCAGCAGCTTAGGCGGGGGAACTAATGAAAAACTGTTTTTT. Translated, it gives CASSLGGGTNEKLFF.

This chain joins TRBV4-3 and TRBJ2-7; possible D gene TRBD2, 5 bases. Germline CDR1 is LGHNA and CDR2 is YSLEER. V shed 3 bases and J shed 9 bases, with 18 bases lying between them. CDR3 size: 14 residues. CDR3 sequence: CASSQSHGVTGQYF. As DNA, the CDR3 is TGCGCCAGCAGCCAGAGTCACGGGGTAACGGGGCAGTACTTC.

This clone came up once. The chain is built from TRBV7-2 and TRBJ2-1; 12 bases align to TRBD1. This CDR3 spans 15 amino acids. The germline V gene encodes CDR1 SGHTA and CDR2 FQGNSA. The V and J ends lost 5 bases and 7 bases, in that order; junction bases with no gene match: 6. As DNA, the CDR3 is TGTGCCAGCAGCACGGGACAGGGGGCGCGTAATGAGCAGTTCTTC. This sequence encodes CASSTGQGARNEQFF.

This clone was counted a few times. The chain employs TRBV29-1 and TRBJ2-3; a weak D match, TRBD1 (5 bases). Trimming removed 7 bases at V and 2 bases at J, with 10 bases between. This CDR3 comprises 12 residues. Germline V gene sequence: CDR1 SQVTM, CDR2 ANQGSEA. The CDR3 here is CSEAGNTDTQYF. CDR3 sequence (DNA): TGCAGCGAAGCAGGGAACACAGATACGCAGTATTTT.